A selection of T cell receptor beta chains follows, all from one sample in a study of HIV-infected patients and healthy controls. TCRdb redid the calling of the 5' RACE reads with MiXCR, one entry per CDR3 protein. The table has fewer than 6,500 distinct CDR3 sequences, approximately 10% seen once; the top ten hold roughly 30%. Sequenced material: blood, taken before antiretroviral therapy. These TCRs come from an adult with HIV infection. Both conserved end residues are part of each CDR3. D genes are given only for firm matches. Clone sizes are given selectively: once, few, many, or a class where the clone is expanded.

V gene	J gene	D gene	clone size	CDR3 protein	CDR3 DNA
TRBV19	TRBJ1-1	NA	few	CASSIPPGTEAFF	TGTGCCAGTAGTATTCCGCCGGGAACTGAAGCTTTCTTT
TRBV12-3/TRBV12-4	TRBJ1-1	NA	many	CASRGGGYGNTEAFF	TGTGCCAGCAGGGGCGGGGGGTATGGAAACACTGAAGCTTTCTTT
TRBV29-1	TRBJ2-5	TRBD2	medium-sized	CSTSGGSWQETQYF	TGCAGCACCTCGGGAGGGTCGTGGCAAGAGACCCAGTACTTC
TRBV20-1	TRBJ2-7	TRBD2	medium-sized	CSAKGLAGYEQYF	TGCAGTGCTAAGGGACTAGCGGGTTACGAGCAGTACTTC
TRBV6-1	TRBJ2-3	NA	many	CASSPRRGSTDTQYF	TGTGCCAGCAGCCCACGGAGGGGCAGCACAGATACGCAGTATTTT
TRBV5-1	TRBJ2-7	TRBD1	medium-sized	CASSLAGGGYEQYF	TGCGCCAGCAGCTTGGCAGGGGGCGGATACGAGCAGTACTTC
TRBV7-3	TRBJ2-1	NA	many	CASSLRRRSQTELRVGKAPDEQFF	TGTGCCAGCAGCTTACGGCGAAGAAGCCAGACTGAGTTGCGAGTGGGTAAGGCCCCCGATGAGCAGTTCTTC
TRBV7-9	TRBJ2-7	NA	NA	CASSLAWGYEQYF	TGTGCCAGCAGCTTAGCCTGGGGCTACGAGCAGTACTTC
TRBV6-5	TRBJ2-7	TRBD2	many	CASSYQAGGGEQYF	TGTGCCAGCAGTTACCAAGCGGGAGGGGGCGAGCAGTACTTC
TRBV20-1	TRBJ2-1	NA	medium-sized	CSALSWAGNEQFF	TGCAGTGCTCTATCCTGGGCGGGGAATGAGCAGTTCTTC
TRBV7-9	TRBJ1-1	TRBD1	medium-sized	CASSLLQGMNTEAFF	TGTGCCAGCAGCTTATTACAGGGGATGAACACTGAAGCTTTCTTT
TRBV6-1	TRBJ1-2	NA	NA	CASSGAGPNYGYTF	TGTGCCAGCAGCGGGGCCGGACCTAACTATGGCTACACCTTC
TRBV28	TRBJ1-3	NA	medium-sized	CASSSGTATSGNTIYF	TGTGCCAGCAGCTCCGGGACGGCCACCTCTGGAAACACCATATATTTT
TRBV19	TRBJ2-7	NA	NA	CASGNYEQYF	TGTGCCAGTGGGAACTACGAGCAGTACTTC
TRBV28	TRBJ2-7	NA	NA	CASSTPGRAYEQYF	TGTGCCAGCAGCACTCCGGGAAGGGCCTACGAGCAGTACTTC
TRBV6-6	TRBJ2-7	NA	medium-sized	CASFRGAGLRVYEQYF	TGTGCCAGCTTCAGAGGGGCCGGCTTAAGAGTGTACGAGCAGTACTTC
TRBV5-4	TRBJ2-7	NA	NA	CASSLAGALSSYEQYF	TGTGCCAGCAGCTTGGCAGGGGCACTGTCGTCCTACGAGCAGTACTTC
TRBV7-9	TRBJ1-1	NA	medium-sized	CASSLIFSEAFF	TGTGCCAGCAGCTTAATCTTCTCTGAAGCTTTCTTT
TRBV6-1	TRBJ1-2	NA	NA	CASSENLGASGYTF	TGTGCCAGCAGTGAAAACCTGGGGGCGAGTGGCTACACCTTC
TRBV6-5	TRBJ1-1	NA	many	CASSYRDITEAFF	TGTGCCAGCAGTTACCGGGACATCACTGAAGCTTTCTTT
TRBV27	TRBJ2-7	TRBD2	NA	CASSSGTIGHEQYF	TGTGCCAGCAGTTCCGGGACTATAGGGCACGAGCAGTACTTC
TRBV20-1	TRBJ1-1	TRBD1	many	CSARSGGGTEAFF	TGCAGTGCTAGATCAGGGGGCGGCACTGAAGCTTTCTTT
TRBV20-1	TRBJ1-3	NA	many	CSARGGTGNTIYF	TGCAGTGCCCGGGGGGGAACTGGAAACACCATATATTTT
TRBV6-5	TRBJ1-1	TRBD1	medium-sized	CASSYSSRGLGTEAFF	TGTGCCAGCAGTTACTCCTCCAGGGGGCTTGGCACTGAAGCTTTCTTT
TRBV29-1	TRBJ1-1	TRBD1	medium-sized	CSTRGGQGSEAFF	TGCAGCACCCGTGGTGGACAGGGTTCTGAAGCTTTCTTT
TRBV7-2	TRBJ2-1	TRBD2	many	CASSSGTSGIGDEQFF	TGTGCCAGCAGCTCGGGGACTAGCGGGATAGGCGATGAGCAGTTCTTC
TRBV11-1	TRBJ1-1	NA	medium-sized	CASSPPTGVNTEAFF	TGTGCCAGCAGCCCCCCGACAGGAGTAAACACTGAAGCTTTCTTT
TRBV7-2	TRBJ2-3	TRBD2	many	CASSLTPPLAGEDTQYF	TGTGCCAGCAGCTTAACCCCCCCCTTAGCGGGAGAGGATACGCAGTATTTT
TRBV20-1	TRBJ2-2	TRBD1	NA	CSAWDRGPTGELFF	TGCAGTGCTTGGGACAGGGGGCCGACCGGGGAGCTGTTTTTT
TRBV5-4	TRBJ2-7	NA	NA	CASSLGVYEQYF	TGTGCCAGCAGCTTGGGGGTCTACGAGCAGTACTTC
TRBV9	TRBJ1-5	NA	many	CASTPGGAADQPQHF	TGTGCCAGCACCCCGGGGGGGGCAGCAGATCAGCCCCAGCATTTT
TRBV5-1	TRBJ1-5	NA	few	CASSLSPAPGPNGQQPQHF	TGCGCCAGCAGCCTATCCCCCGCCCCAGGGCCAAACGGACAGCAGCCCCAGCATTTT
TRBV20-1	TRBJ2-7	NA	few	CSARDLVGGLHEQYF	TGCAGTGCTAGAGATCTCGTGGGGGGACTCCACGAGCAGTACTTC
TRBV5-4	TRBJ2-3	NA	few	CASSFGVSSTDTQYF	TGTGCCAGCAGCTTCGGAGTTTCTAGCACAGATACGCAGTATTTT
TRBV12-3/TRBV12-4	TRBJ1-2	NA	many	CASSTDWDSGYTF	TGTGCCAGCAGTACAGACTGGGATTCTGGCTACACCTTC
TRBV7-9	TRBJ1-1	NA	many	CASSLEPVGTEAFF	TGTGCCAGCAGCTTAGAGCCCGTGGGCACTGAAGCTTTCTTT
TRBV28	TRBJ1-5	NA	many	CASSLGGGGLNQPQHF	TGTGCCAGCAGTTTAGGGGGAGGGGGACTAAATCAGCCCCAGCATTTT
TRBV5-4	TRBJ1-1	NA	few	CAVRQSLLVNTEAFF	TGTGCCGTAAGACAATCACTATTAGTGAACACTGAAGCTTTCTTT
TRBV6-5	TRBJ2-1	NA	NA	CASSLGSRQFF	TGTGCCAGCAGTTTGGGGAGCAGGCAGTTCTTC
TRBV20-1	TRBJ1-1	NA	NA	CSALGRSNTEAFF	TGCAGTGCTCTAGGGAGATCAAACACTGAAGCTTTCTTT
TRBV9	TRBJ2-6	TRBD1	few	CASSEYVGTGAFSGANVLTF	TGTGCCAGCAGCGAGTACGTCGGGACAGGGGCTTTCTCTGGGGCCAACGTCCTGACTTTC
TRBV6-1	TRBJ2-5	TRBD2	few	CASRGWSSGQETQYF	TGTGCCAGCCGGGGATGGTCTAGCGGACAAGAGACCCAGTACTTC
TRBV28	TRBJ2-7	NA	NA	CASTNVGAVHSYEQYF	TGTGCCAGCACCAACGTTGGTGCAGTTCACTCCTACGAGCAGTACTTC
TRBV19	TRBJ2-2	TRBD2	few	CASRRLAGGRHTGELFF	TGTGCCAGTAGGCGACTAGCGGGAGGGCGTCACACCGGGGAGCTGTTTTTT